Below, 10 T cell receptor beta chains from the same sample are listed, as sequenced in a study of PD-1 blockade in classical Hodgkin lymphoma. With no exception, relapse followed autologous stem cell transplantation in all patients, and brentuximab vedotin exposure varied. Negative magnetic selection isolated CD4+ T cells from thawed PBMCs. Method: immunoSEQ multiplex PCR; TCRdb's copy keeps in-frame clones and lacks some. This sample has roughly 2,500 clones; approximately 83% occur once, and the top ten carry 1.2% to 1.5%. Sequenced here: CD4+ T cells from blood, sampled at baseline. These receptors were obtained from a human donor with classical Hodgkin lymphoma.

The CDR3 nucleotides are TGTGCCAGCAGCTTACGGGCGAGCACAGATACGCAGTATTTT. The encoded protein is CASSLRASTDTQYF. The V and J genes are TRBV7-9 and TRBJ2-3; D gene ambiguous. CDR3 length: 14 residues. Trimming cost V 2 bases and J 0 bases, with 6 bases left between them. Germline V gives CDR1 SEHNR, CDR2 FQNEAQ (reference sequence).

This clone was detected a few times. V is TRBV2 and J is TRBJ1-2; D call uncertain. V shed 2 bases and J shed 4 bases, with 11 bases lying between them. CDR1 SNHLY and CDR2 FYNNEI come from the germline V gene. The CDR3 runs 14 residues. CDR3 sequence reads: CASSENGGLYGYTF. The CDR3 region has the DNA TGTGCCAGCAGTGAAAATGGCGGCCTCTATGGCTACACCTTC.

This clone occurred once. This CDR3 is CASSLVAASANEQFF. For the CDR3, the DNA is TGTGCCAGCAGCTTGGTGGCTGCTAGCGCGAATGAGCAGTTCTTC. This chain links TRBV5-4 with TRBJ2-1; D possibly corresponds to TRBD2 (6 bases). Trimming removed 0 bases from V and 7 bases from J, with 14 bases in between. This CDR3 is built from 15 residues. CDR1 is SGHNT and CDR2 is YYREEE in the germline V gene (reference sequence).

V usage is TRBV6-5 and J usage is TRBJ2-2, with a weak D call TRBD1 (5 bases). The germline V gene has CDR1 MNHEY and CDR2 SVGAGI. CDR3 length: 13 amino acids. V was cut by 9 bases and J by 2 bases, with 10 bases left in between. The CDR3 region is CASRTLNTGELFF. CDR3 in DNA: TGTGCCAGTAGGACACTTAACACCGGGGAGCTGTTTTTT.

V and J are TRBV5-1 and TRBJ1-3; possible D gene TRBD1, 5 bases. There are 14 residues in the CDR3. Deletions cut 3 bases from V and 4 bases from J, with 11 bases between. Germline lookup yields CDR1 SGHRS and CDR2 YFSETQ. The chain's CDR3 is CASSYTGPGNTIYF. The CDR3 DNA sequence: TGCGCCAGCAGCTATACAGGACCCGGAAACACCATATATTTT.

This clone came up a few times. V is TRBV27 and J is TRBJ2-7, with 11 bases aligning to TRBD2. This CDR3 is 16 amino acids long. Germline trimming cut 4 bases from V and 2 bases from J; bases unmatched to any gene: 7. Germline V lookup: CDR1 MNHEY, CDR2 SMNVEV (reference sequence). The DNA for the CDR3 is TGTGCCAGCAGTTCGCCCTCTAGCGGGAGGACCTACGAGCAGTACTTC. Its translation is CASSSPSSGRTYEQYF.

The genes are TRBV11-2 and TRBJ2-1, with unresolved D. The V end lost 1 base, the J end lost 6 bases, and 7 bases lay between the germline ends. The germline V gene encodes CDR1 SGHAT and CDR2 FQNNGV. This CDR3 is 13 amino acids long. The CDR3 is CASSLAWPNEQFF. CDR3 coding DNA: TGTGCCAGCAGCTTAGCTTGGCCCAATGAGCAGTTCTTC.

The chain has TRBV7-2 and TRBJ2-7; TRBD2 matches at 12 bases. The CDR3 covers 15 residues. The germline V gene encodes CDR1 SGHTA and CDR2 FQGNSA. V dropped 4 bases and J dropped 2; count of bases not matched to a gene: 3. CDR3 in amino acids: CASSWTSGETYEQYF. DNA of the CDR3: TGTGCCAGCAGCTGGACTAGCGGGGAAACCTACGAGCAGTACTTC.

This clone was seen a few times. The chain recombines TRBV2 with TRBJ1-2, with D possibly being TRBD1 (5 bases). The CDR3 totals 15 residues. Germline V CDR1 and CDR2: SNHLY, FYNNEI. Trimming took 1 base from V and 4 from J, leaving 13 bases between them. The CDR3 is CASSEELTAVYGYTF. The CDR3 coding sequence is TGTGCCAGCAGTGAAGAGCTGACAGCTGTCTATGGCTACACCTTC.

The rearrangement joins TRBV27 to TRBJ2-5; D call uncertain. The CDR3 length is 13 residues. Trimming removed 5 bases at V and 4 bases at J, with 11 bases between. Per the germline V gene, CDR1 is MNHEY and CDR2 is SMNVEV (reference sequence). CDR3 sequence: CASSPTRRETQYF. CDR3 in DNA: TGTGCCAGCAGTCCCACCAGGCGAGAGACCCAGTACTTC.